The clone carrying this T cell receptor (beta chain) has just a few counts. With V trimmed by 1 base and J by 0 bases, 4 bases remained unmatched. From germline, CDR1 is MNHEY and CDR2 SMNVEV (reference sequence). This CDR3 spans 16 amino acids. This sample is part of a study of cytomegalovirus exposure and HLA in healthy donors. The donors were healthy bone marrow donors. Primers included in the PCR were 60 Vbeta and 13 Jbeta primers. The table came from immunoSEQ multiplex PCR; TCRdb's copy has only in-frame clones and leaves some out. The data show about 31,000 clones, 35% to 55% seen once. The rearrangement uses TRBV27 and TRBJ2-7; 9 bases line up with TRBD1. This TCR derives from a woman aged 45-65 years in good health and CMV-seronegative. The sequencing sample was made of PBMCs. The CDR3 is CASSLWGTGSSYEQYF. As DNA, the CDR3 is TGTGCCAGCAGTTTATGGGGGACAGGGAGCTCCTACGAGCAGTACTTC.